This T cell receptor beta chain was sequenced during a study of human T cells and chemical hapten exposure. Each CDR3 protein gets one entry after TCRdb re-called the RACE reads with MiXCR. The table includes 350,000 or so distinct CDR3 sequences, roughly 6.9% detected once. This sample's time point: patch test 1, 2 weeks after DPC sensitization. Treatment specified: therapeutic diphenylcyclopropenone sensitization with weekly scalp DPC. Blood collection took place prior to placing each patch test. This clonotype was recorded many times. The CDR3 is 15 residues long. CDR1 and CDR2 (germline): MNHEY, SVGEGT. Unmatched junction bases numbered 7, after V lost 5 bases and J lost 2 bases.

The V gene is TRBV6-2 or TRBV6-3, the J gene TRBJ2-3; 7 bases are shared with TRBD1. The sample consisted of whole blood, taken in connection with sensitization to the hapten diphenylcyclopropenone (DPC). The TCR comes from a woman between 18 and 29 years old with alopecia areata. Some clones in this sample may be carry-over from other donors' samples. The CDR3 nucleotides are TGTGCCAGCAGTGAATCGGGACAGATCACAGATACGCAGTATTTT. Protein: CASSESGQITDTQYF.